This entry features one T cell receptor (beta chain) sequence. Its cognate antigen has yet to be identified. Base-call qualities are not available, and no considerably larger clone is one nucleotide away. The CDR3 numbers 16 residues from cysteine through phenylalanine. The retained sequence is limited to the CDR3, 48 bases, with the frame set at the first base. Reading the germline V gene gives CDR1 SNHLY and CDR2 FYNNEI. V lost 7 bases and J lost 0 bases; the stretch between them is 16 bases long. Read against the paper, the sample's time point label means: about 28 days (+/-7) after the second vaccine dose. Because spike-specific TCR depth and breadth did not differ between the two schedules, AZD1222 recipients who got a second dose at roughly 4 weeks were pooled with those who got a second dose at roughly 12 weeks. The vaccinee samples were drawn from two UK trials, COV001 and COV002, one of which was a single-blind randomized controlled phase 2/3 trial testing AZD1222 (ChAdOx1 nCoV-19) in healthy adults. Trial participant PBMC samples were collected at day 0 and day 28 after the second dose for TCRbeta chain sequencing.

These data belong to a study of T cell responses to AZD1222 COVID-19 vaccine (dated by TCRdb to the early 2020s). With respect to the entire study: TCR sequencing covered some 240 trial participants: nearly 210 given two doses of AZD1222 and approximately 26 given two doses of MenACWY control vaccine. Enrollment into the trials was organized by age into subgroups of 18-55, 56-69 and 70-plus years, and those subgroups contained roughly 150, 30 and 60 TCR-sequenced participants, respectively. General study outcomes and caveats: Epitopes outside the regions mutated in the B.1.351 and B.1.1.7 variants were reportedly recognized by nearly half of the unique spike-specific TCRs. Most participants were white British and females outnumbered males, and the authors suggested that clonal diversity may have been underestimated. After two AZD1222 doses, both the breadth and the depth of spike-specific TCRs were significantly higher than at day 0 and than in MenACWY recipients. Conclusions about previously exposed vaccinees were limited because only six AZD1222 recipients were SARS-CoV-2 seropositive at baseline. No day 14 peak-response samples were available, so repertoires were characterized only after the peak T cell response. The 56-69-year group was small, and its depth increase did not reach significance, likely because of low power. CD4 TCRs associated with the vaccine covered the entire spike protein, and the dominant responses were in regions 160-218 and 743-854.

The CDR3 regions of human TCRbeta chains were subjected to immunosequencing. On the study's bioinformatics: Repertoire TCRs were checked for matches against a reference library of SARS-CoV-2-specific TCRs that had been generated using the MIRA antigen-specificity platform. Breadth was defined as the fraction of unique TCRs that were SARS-CoV-2-associated. Depth was defined as the fraction of total T cells that were SARS-CoV-2-associated. Using the MIRA data, each spike-specific TCR was mapped to the spike region that the TCR reacts to and placed in a CD4 or CD8 class. Log10-transformed breadth and depth values were compared by one-way ANOVA with Sidak's multiple comparisons tests. TCRdb stores this immuneACCESS table with in-frame sequences only. Part of the clones is absent; in the studies checked, under half of the shortfall reflects unresolved V genes, and no reason is known for the rest. V, J and clone size derive from that table, while D and trimming were established from the DNA sequence. In this sample the table shows 160,000 or so clones, 75% to 90% of which occur a single time. Approximately 9.1% of the sample rests with the top ten.

The V and J genes are TRBV2 and TRBJ1-3, with no confidently assigned D gene. This clonotype originated in an adult who received the AZD1222 COVID-19 vaccine. The starting material was peripheral blood, obtained 28 days after the second AZD1222 dose. The nucleotide sequence reads as follows: TGTGCCAGCACCCTTACCCGCACGGTCTCTGGAAACACCATATATTTT. Translation gives CASTLTRTVSGNTIYF.